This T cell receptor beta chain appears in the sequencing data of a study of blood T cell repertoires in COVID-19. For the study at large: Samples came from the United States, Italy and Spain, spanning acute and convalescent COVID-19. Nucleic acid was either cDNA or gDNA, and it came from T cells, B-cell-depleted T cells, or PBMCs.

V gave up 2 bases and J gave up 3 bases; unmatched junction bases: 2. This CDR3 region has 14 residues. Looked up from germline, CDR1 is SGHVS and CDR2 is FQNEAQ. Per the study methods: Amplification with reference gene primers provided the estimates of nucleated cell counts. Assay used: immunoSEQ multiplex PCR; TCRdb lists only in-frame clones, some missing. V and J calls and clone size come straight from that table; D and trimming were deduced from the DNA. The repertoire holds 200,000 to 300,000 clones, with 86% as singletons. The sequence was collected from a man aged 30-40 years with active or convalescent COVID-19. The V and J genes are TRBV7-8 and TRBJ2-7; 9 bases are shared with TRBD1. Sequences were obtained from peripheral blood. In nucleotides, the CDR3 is TGTGCCAGCAGCTTATTGGGACAGGGCTACGAGCAGTACTTC. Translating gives CASSLLGQGYEQYF. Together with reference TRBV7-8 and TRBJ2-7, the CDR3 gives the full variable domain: GAGVSQSPRYKVAKRGQDVALRCDPISGHVSLFWYQQALGQGPEFLTYFQNEAQLDKSGLPSDRFFAERPEGSVSTLKIQRTQQEDSAVYLCASSLLGQGYEQYFGPGTRLTVT.